The clone carrying this T cell receptor (beta chain) is medium-sized by share. As yet, its antigen is unknown. With the library built for alpha chains, this beta chain is off target and its frequency is not meaningful. Time point: sample taken at primary tumor resection. The donors were more than 70 patients with non-small cell lung cancer that was early-stage and untreated. Extraction of whole RNA from tumor, nontumor lung or frozen PBMC preceded unsorted sequencing. TCRdb independently ran MiXCR on the 5' RACE reads; one entry per CDR3 protein. The table has 6,000 to 9,500 distinct CDR3 sequences, about 7.7% seen once; the top ten hold roughly 4.6%. The sample is drawn from a study of spatial heterogeneity in lung cancer. About the study: Counts of TCR transcripts in tumor regions correlated strongly with a matched bulk RNA-seq T cell module score. The average count in raw reads for each unique TCR and UMI combination exceeded nine appearances.

Findings and caveats of the study: In tumors, expanded intratumoral alpha and beta TCR counts tracked mutation counts.

V lost 0 bases and J lost 8; bases outside the gene matches: 8. The germline V gene encodes CDR1 SGHRS and CDR2 YFSETQ. The CDR3 contains 15 residues. The receptor comes from a male donor with early-stage non-small cell lung cancer. This chain connects TRBV5-1 to TRBJ2-1; 7 positions agree with TRBD2. Sequenced here: lung tumor tissue, sampled at surgery. CDR3 bases: TGCGCCAGCAGCTTGGGCGGACTAGGATTCTATGAGCAGTTCTTC. This gives the protein CASSLGGLGFYEQFF.